This entry features one TCR beta chain sequence. These data are taken from a study of control samples from healthy donors and cancer patients. Losses at the gene ends were 6 bases for V and 8 bases for J; bases not matched to a gene: 9. Germline CDR1 is SNHLY and CDR2 is FYNNEI. The CDR3 totals 14 residues. Here immunoSEQ multiplex PCR was the method, and the copy in TCRdb shows in-frame clones only, minus some. The profile shows about 140,000 clones, approximately 91% of them singletons. The chain recombines TRBV2 with TRBJ1-4, with 7 bases fitting TRBD1. Sequenced material: blood. This sequence was found in a man younger than 45 in good health. Here the CDR3 reads CASSQTGSQEKLFF. The CDR3 DNA reads as TGTGCCAGCAGCCAGACAGGGTCGCAGGAAAAACTGTTTTTT.